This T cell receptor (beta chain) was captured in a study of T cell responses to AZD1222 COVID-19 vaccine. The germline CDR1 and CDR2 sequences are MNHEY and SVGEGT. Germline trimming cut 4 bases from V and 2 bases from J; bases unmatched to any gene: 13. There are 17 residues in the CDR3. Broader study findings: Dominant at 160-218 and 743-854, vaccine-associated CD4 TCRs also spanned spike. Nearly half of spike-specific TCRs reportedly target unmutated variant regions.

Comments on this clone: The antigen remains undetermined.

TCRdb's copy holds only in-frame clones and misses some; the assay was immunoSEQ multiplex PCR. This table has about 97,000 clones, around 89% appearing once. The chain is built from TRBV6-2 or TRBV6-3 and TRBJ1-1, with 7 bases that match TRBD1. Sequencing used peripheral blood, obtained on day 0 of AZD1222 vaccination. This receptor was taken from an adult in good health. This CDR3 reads CASSLTPGQILNTEAFF. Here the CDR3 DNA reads TGTGCCAGCAGTTTAACACCGGGACAGATCCTAAACACTGAAGCTTTCTTT.